This is a list of T cell receptor beta chains from one sample in a study of cytomegalovirus exposure and HLA in healthy donors. Produced via immunoSEQ multiplex PCR; TCRdb's table is partial and in-frame only. The table shows about 160,000 clones, with 88% occurring only once. The sample consisted of PBMCs. Receptor source: a man aged 18 to 29 in good health and CMV-seronegative. Both conserved end residues are part of each CDR3. D genes are given only for firm matches. Clone size is given for some rows only: seen once, a few or many times, or a class if the clone is expanded.

TRBJ1-2 NA TRBV28 NA TGTGCCAGCAGTTTGAGGGTTTGGGTCTATGGCTACACCTTC CASSLRVWVYGYTF
TRBJ2-7 NA TRBV27 NA TGTGCCAGCAGTTACAGGGACTCCTACGAGCAGTACTTC CASSYRDSYEQYF
TRBJ2-2 NA TRBV10-1 NA TGCGCCAGTAATAACAATATCGCGAACACCGGGGAGCTGTTTTTT CASNNNIANTGELFF
TRBJ2-2 NA TRBV2 TRBD2 TGTGCCAGCAGTCTGACTAGCGGGAGGACCGGGGAGCTGTTTTTT CASSLTSGRTGELFF
TRBJ2-5 NA TRBV5-1 TRBD2 TGCGCCAGCAGCCCTGGTGCTAGCGGGGGTGGGGCCCAGTACTTC CASSPGASGGGAQYF
TRBJ1-2 NA TRBV7-9 TRBD1 TGTGCCAGCAGTCAGGACACAGTACGGGACAGTCACTATGGCTACACCTTC CASSQDTVRDSHYGYTF
TRBJ2-2 NA TRBV5-5 NA TGTGCCAGCAGCTTACAGGGCAGGTTGACCGGGGAGCTGTTTTTT CASSLQGRLTGELFF
TRBJ1-4 once TRBV18 NA TGTGCCAGCTCACCACTCACAGGGTTTGATGAAAAACTGTTTTTT CASSPLTGFDEKLFF
TRBJ1-2 NA TRBV4-2 NA TGTGCCAGCAGCCAACGGCGGGAGTCAGCTAACTATGGCTACACCTTC CASSQRRESANYGYTF
TRBJ1-1 NA TRBV28 TRBD1 TGTGCCAGCAGCGCCCAGGGGGCGGACACTGAAGCTTTCTTT CASSAQGADTEAFF
TRBJ2-4 NA TRBV25-1 NA TGTGCCAGCAGTCTAACCTCATCCCTCAAAAACATTCAGTACTTC CASSLTSSLKNIQYF
TRBJ1-4 NA TRBV6-5 NA TGTGCCAGCAGGAGTTATAGAGGGAATAATGAAAAACTGTTTTTT CASRSYRGNNEKLFF
TRBJ1-5 NA TRBV5-1 NA TGCGCCAGCAGCTTGCGCGGGTCGGGCGAGGGTCAGCCCCAGCATTTT CASSLRGSGEGQPQHF
TRBJ1-4 NA TRBV5-6 TRBD1 TGTGCCAGCAGTCGTTCCGGGACAGGGGTTGAAAAACTGTTTTTT CASSRSGTGVEKLFF
TRBJ1-4 NA TRBV19 NA TGTGCCAGTAAAGGGACTCAGGTGGAAAAACTGTTTTTT CASKGTQVEKLFF
TRBJ2-7 NA TRBV10-2 NA TGCGCCAGCAGTAGTCAGGGGAACGAGCAGTACTTC CASSSQGNEQYF
TRBJ1-3 NA TRBV10-3 TRBD1 TGTGCCATCAGTGATCAGGGGGAGGTTGGAAACACCATATATTTT CAISDQGEVGNTIYF